This entry concerns a single TCR beta chain. The data originate from a study of blood T cell repertoires in COVID-19. The wider study: Sites across the United States, Italy and Spain contributed samples from acute and convalescent COVID-19. PBMCs, B-cell-depleted T cells, or T cells provided the cDNA or gDNA that made up the material.

The J segment lost 8 bases and the V segment lost 0 bases, leaving 8 bases of the junction unmatched. In germline, CDR1 is LNHDA, CDR2 SQIVND (reference sequence). This CDR3 comprises 15 residues. In the source study's methods: Reference gene primer amplification yielded estimated nucleated cell counts. The assay was immunoSEQ multiplex PCR, and TCRdb's table has in-frame clones only and misses some. V, J and clone size are taken as reported in that table, and D and trimming were inferred from the DNA itself. In the table there are about 88,000 clones, approximately 90% of which are singletons. V usage is TRBV19 and J usage is TRBJ1-2, with TRBD1 identical over 8 bases. Sequencing was carried out using peripheral blood. The receptor was isolated from a male donor with acute or convalescent COVID-19. Here the CDR3 DNA reads TGTGCCAGTAGTATAGACCAGGGGGCGTTTGAAGGCTACACCTTC. Translating it yields CASSIDQGAFEGYTF.